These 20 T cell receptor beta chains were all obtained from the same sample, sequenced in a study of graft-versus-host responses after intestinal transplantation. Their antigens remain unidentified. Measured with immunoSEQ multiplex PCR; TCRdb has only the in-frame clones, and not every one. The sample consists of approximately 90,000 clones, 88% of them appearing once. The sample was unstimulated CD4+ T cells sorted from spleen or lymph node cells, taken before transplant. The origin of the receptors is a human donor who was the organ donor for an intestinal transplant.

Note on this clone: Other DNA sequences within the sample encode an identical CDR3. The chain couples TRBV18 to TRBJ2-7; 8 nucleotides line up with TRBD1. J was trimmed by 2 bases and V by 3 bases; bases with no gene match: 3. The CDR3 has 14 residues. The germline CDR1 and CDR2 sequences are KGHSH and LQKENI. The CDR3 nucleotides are TGTGCCAGCTCACCCGGGACAGGAGCCTACGAGCAGTACTTC. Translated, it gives CASSPGTGAYEQYF.

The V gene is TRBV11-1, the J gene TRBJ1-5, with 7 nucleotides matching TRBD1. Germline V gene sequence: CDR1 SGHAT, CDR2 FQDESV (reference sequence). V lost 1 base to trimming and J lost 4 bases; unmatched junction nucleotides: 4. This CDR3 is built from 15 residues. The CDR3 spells CASSLEGTANQPQHF. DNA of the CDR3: TGTGCCAGCAGCTTAGAGGGGACAGCAAATCAGCCCCAGCATTTT. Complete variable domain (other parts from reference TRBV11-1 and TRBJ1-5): EAEVAQSPRYKITEKSQAVAFWCDPISGHATLYWYRQILGQGPELLVQFQDESVVDDSQLPKDRFSAERLKGVDSTLKIQPAELGDSAMYLCASSLEGTANQPQHFGDGTRLSIL.

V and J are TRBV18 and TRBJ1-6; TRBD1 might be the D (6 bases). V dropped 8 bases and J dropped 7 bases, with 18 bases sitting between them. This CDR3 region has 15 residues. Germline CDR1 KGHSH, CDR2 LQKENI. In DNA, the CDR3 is TGTGCCAGCCGCCTGGAGGACAGCCAGAATTCACCCCTCCACTTT. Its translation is CASRLEDSQNSPLHF.

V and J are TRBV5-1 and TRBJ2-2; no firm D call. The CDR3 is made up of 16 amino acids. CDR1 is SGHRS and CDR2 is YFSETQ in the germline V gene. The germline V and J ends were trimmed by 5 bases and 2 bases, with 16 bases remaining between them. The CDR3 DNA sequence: TGCGCCAGCAGTTCGATCGGGTCCCCAAACACCGGGGAGCTGTTTTTT. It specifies CASSSIGSPNTGELFF. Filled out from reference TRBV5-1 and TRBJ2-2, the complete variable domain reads KAGVTQTPRYLIKTRGQQVTLSCSPISGHRSVSWYQQTPGQGLQFLFEYFSETQRNKGNFPGRFSGRQFSNSRSEMNVSTLELGDSALYLCASSSIGSPNTGELFFGEGSRLTVL.

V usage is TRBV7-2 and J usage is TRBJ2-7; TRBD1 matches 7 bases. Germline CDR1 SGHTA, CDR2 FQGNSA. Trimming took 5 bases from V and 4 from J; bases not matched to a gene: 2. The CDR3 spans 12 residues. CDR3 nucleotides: TGTGCCAGCAGCCCGGGACAGTACGAGCAGTACTTC. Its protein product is CASSPGQYEQYF.

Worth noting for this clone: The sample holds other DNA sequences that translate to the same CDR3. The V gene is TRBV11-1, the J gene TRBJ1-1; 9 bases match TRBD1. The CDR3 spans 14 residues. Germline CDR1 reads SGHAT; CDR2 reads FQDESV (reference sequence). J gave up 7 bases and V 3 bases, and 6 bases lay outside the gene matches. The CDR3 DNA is TGTGCCAGCAGCTTCCGGACAGGGGAGGGTGAAGCTTTCTTT. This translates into CASSFRTGEGEAFF. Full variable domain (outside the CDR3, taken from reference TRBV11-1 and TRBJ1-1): EAEVAQSPRYKITEKSQAVAFWCDPISGHATLYWYRQILGQGPELLVQFQDESVVDDSQLPKDRFSAERLKGVDSTLKIQPAELGDSAMYLCASSFRTGEGEAFFGQGTRLTVV.

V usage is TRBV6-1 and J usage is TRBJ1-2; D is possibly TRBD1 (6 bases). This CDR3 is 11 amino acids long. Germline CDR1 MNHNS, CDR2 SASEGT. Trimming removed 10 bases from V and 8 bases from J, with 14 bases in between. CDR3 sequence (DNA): TGTGCCACCGAGAGGGGGTTGGGCTACACCTTC. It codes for CATERGLGYTF.

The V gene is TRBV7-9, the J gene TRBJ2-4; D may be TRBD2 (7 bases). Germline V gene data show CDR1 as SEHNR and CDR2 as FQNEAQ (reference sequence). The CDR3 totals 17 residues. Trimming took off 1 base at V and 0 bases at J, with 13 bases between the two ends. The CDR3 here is CASSLEGGGLAKNIQYF. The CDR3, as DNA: TGTGCCAGCAGCTTAGAGGGAGGGGGATTAGCCAAAAACATTCAGTACTTC.

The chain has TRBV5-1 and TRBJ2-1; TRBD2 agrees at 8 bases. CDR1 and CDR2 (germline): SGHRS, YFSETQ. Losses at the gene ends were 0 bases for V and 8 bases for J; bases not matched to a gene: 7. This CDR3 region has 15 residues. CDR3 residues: CASSLASGGPYEQFF. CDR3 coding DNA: TGCGCCAGCAGCTTGGCCTCGGGGGGGCCCTATGAGCAGTTCTTC.

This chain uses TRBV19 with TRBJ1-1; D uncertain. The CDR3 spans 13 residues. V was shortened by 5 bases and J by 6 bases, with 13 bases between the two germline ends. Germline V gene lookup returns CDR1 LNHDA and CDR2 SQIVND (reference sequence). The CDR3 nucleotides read TGTGCCAGTAGTGTTAGTGGTTTCTCTGAAGCTTTCTTT. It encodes CASSVSGFSEAFF.

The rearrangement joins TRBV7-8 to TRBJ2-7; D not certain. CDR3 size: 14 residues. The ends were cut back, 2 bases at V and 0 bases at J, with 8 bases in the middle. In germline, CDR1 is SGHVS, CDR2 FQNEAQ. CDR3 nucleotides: TGTGCCAGCAGCTTATTTGCGGACTCCTACGAGCAGTACTTC. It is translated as CASSLFADSYEQYF.

CDR3 nucleotides: TGTGCCAGCAGCTTTCTTAATTCACCCCTCCACTTT. It encodes CASSFLNSPLHF. The gene calls are TRBV7-8 and TRBJ1-6; D gene ambiguous. Germline V gene sequence: CDR1 SGHVS, CDR2 FQNEAQ. The CDR3 extends over 12 amino acids. V was cut by 3 bases and J by 6 bases, with 3 bases left in between. Using reference TRBV7-8 and TRBJ1-6 for the parts outside the CDR3, the full variable domain is GAGVSQSPRYKVAKRGQDVALRCDPISGHVSLFWYQQALGQGPEFLTYFQNEAQLDKSGLPSDRFFAERPEGSVSTLKIQRTQQEDSAVYLCASSFLNSPLHFGNGTRLTVT.

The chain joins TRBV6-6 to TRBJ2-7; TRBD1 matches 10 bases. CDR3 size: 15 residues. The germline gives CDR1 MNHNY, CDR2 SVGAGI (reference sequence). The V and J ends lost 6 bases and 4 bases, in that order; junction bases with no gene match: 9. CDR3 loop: CASSPRQGAKYEQYF. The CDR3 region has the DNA TGTGCCAGCAGCCCCCGACAGGGGGCGAAATACGAGCAGTACTTC.

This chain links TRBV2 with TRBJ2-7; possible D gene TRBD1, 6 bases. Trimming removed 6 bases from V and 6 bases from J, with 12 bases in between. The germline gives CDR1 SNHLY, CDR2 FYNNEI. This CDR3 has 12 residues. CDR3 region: CASRFVGGEQYF. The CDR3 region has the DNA TGTGCCAGCAGGTTCGTAGGGGGCGAGCAGTACTTC. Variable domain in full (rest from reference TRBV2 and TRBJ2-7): EPEVTQTPSHQVTQMGQEVILRCVPISNHLYFYWYRQILGQKVEFLVSFYNNEISEKSEIFDDQFSVERPDGSNFTLKIRSTKLEDSAMYFCASRFVGGEQYFGPGTRLTVT.

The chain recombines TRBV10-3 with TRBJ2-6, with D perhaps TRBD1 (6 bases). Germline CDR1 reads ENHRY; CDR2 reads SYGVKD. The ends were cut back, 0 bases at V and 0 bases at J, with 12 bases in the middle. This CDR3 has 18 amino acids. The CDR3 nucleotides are TGTGCCATCAGTGAGTCCCTGGGGGCGGGCTCTGGGGCCAACGTCCTGACTTTC. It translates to CAISESLGAGSGANVLTF.

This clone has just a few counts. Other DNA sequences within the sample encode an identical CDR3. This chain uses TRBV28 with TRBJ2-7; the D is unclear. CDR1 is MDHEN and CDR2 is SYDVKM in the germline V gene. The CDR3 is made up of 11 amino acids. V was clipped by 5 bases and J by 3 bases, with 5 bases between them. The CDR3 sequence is CASSRGYEQYF. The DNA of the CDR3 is TGTGCCAGCAGTCGAGGCTACGAGCAGTACTTC.

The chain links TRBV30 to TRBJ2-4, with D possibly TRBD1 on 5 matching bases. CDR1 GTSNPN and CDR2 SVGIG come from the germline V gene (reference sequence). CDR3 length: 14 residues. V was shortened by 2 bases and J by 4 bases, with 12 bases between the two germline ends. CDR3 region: CAWSHPGRKNIQYF. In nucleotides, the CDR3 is TGTGCCTGGAGTCATCCAGGGCGGAAAAACATTCAGTACTTC.

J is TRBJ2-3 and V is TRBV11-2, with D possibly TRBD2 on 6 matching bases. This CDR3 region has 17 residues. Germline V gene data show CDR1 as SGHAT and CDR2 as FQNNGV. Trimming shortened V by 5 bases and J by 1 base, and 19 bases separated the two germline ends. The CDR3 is CASSPSRLVPRTDTQYF. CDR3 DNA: TGTGCCAGCAGCCCCTCACGACTAGTGCCCCGCACAGATACGCAGTATTTT.

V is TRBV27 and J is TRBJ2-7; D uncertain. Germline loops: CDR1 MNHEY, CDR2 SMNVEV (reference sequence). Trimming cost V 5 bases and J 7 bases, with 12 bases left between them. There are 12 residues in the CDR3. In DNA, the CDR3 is TGTGCCAGCAGTGCGACTGGATTAGAGCAGTACTTC. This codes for CASSATGLEQYF.

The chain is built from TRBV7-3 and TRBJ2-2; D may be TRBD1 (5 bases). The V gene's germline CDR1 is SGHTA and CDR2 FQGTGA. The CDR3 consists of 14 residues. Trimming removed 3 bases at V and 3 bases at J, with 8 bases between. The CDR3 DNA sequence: TGTGCCAGCAGCTTGGAACAGGACACCGGGGAGCTGTTTTTT. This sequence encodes CASSLEQDTGELFF.